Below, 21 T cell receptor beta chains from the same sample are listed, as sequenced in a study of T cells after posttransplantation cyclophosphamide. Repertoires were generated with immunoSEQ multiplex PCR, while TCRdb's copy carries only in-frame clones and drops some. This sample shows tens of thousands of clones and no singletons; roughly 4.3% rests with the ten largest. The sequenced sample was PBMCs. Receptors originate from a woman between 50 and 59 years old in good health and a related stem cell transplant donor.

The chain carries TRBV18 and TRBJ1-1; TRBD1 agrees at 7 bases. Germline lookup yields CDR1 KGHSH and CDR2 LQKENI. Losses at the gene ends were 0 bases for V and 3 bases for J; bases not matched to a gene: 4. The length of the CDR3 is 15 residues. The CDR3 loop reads CASSPPTGFDTEAFF. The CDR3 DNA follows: TGTGCCAGCTCACCACCGACAGGGTTTGACACTGAAGCTTTCTTT.

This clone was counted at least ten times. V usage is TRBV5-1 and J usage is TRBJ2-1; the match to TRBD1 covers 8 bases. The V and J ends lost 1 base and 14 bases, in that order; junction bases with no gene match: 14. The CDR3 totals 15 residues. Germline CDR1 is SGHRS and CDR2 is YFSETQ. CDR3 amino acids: CASSLSRSGGFFEFF. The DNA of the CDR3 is TGCGCCAGCAGCTTGTCGCGTTCAGGGGGCTTTTTTGAGTTCTTC.

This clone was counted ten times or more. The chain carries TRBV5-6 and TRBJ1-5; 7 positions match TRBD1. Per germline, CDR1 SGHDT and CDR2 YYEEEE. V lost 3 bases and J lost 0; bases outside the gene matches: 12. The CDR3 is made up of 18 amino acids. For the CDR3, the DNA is TGTGCCAGCAGCTCTTTGTTGGGACAGACCATTAGCAATCAGCCCCAGCATTTT. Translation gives CASSSLLGQTISNQPQHF.

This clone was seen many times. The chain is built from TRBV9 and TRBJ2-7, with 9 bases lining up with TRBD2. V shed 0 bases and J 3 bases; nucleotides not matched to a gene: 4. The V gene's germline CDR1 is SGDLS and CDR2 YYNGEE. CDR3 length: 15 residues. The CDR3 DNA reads TGTGCCAGCAGCGTAGATTTAGCGGGGGACTACGAGCAGTACTTC. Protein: CASSVDLAGDYEQYF. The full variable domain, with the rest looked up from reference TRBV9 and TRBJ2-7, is DSGVTQTPKHLITATGQRVTLRCSPRSGDLSVYWYQQSLDQGLQFLIQYYNGEERAKGNILERFSAQQFPDLHSELNLSSLELGDSALYFCASSVDLAGDYEQYFGPGTRLTVT.

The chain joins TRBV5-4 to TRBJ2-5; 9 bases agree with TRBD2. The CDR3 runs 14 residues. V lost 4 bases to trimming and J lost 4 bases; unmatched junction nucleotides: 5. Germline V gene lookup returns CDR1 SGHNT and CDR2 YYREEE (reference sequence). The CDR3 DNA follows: TGTGCCAGCAGCCCCGCTAGCGGGGTAGAGACCCAGTACTTC. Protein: CASSPASGVETQYF.

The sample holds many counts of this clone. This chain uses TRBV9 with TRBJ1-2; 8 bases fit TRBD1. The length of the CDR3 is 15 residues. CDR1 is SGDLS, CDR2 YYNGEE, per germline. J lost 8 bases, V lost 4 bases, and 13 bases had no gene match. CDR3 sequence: CASSSIARGHWGYTF. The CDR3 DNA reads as TGTGCCAGCAGCTCGATAGCCAGGGGGCATTGGGGCTACACCTTC. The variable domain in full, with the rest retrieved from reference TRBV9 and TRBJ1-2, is DSGVTQTPKHLITATGQRVTLRCSPRSGDLSVYWYQQSLDQGLQFLIQYYNGEERAKGNILERFSAQQFPDLHSELNLSSLELGDSALYFCASSSIARGHWGYTFGSGTRLTVV.

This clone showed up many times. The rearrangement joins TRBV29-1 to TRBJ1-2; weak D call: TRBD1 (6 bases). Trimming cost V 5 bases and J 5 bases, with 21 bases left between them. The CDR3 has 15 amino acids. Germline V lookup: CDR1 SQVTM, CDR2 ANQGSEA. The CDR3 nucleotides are TGCAGCGTTCCGGGACGGGGGGCCTCCTATTATGGCTACACCTTC. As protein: CSVPGRGASYYGYTF.

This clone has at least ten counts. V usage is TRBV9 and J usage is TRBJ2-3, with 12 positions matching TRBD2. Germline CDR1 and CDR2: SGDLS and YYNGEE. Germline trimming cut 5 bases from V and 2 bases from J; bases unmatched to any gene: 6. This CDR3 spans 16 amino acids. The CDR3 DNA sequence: TGTGCCAGCAGTCCTAGCGGGGGGGGAGTCACAGATACGCAGTATTTT. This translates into CASSPSGGGVTDTQYF.

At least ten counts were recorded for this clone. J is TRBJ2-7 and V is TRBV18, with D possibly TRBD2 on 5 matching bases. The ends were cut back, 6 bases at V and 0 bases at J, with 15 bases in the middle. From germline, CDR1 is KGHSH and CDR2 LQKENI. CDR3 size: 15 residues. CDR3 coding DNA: TGTGCCAGCTCCCCCGGGATTCATAGCTCCTACGAGCAGTACTTC. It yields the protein CASSPGIHSSYEQYF.

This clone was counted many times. CDR3 residues: CASSLNRAVNEKLFF. CDR3 in DNA: TGTGCCAGCAGCTTGAACAGGGCGGTTAATGAAAAACTGTTTTTT. The genes are TRBV5-4 and TRBJ1-4; D perhaps matches TRBD1 (6 bases). Germline CDR1 SGHNT, CDR2 YYREEE (reference sequence). The CDR3 is 15 amino acids. Trimming removed 1 base at V and 4 bases at J, with 11 bases between.

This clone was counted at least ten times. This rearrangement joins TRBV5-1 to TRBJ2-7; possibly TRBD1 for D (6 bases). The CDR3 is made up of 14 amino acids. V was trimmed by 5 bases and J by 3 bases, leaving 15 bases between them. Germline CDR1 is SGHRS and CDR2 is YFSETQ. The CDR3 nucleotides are TGCGCCAGCAGGAGTAACACAGGGCTCTACGAGCAGTACTTC. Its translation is CASRSNTGLYEQYF. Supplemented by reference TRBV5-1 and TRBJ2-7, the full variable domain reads KAGVTQTPRYLIKTRGQQVTLSCSPISGHRSVSWYQQTPGQGLQFLFEYFSETQRNKGNFPGRFSGRQFSNSRSEMNVSTLELGDSALYLCASRSNTGLYEQYFGPGTRLTVT.

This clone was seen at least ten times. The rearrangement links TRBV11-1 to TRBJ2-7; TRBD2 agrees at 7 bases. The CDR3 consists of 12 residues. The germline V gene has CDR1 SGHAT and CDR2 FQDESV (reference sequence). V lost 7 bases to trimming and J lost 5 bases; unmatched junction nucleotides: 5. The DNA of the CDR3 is TGTGCCAGCACCCACGCGGGAGACGAGCAGTACTTC. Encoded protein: CASTHAGDEQYF.

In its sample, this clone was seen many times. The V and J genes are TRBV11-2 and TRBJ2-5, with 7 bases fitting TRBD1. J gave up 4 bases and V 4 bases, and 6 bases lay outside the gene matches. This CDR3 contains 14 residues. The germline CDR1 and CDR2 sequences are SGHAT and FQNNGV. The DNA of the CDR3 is TGTGCCAGCAGCTCCACAGGGGTAGTAGAGACCCAGTACTTC. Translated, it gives CASSSTGVVETQYF.

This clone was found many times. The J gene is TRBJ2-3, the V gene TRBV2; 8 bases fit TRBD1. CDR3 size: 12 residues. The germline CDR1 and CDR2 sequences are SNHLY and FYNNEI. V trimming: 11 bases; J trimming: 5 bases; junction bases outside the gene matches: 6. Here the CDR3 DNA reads TGTGCCGGAAATGACAGGGGAGATACGCAGTATTTT. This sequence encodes CAGNDRGDTQYF.

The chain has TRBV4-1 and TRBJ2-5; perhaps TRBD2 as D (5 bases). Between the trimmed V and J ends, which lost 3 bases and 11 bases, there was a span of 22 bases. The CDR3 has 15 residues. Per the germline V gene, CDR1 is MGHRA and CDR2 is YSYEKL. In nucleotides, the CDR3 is TGCGCCAGCAGCCAGGCGAATCTCCCCGCGGGTGAGCAGTACTTC. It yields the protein CASSQANLPAGEQYF.

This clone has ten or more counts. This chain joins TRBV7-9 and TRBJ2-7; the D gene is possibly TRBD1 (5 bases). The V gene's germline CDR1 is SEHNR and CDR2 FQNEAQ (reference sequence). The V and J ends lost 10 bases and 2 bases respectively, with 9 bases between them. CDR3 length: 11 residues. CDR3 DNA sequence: TGTGCCACAGGGCAGGCCTACGAGCAGTACTTC. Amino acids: CATGQAYEQYF.

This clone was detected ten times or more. The CDR3 DNA is TGTGCCAGCACTTCAGGGGGGGAGACCCAGTACTTC. This gives the protein CASTSGGETQYF. The chain carries TRBV6-6 and TRBJ2-5; D might be TRBD1 (7 bases). The CDR3 loop spans 12 amino acids. V was shortened by 7 bases and J by 5 bases, with 11 bases between the two germline ends. Germline lookup yields CDR1 MNHNY and CDR2 SVGAGI (reference sequence).

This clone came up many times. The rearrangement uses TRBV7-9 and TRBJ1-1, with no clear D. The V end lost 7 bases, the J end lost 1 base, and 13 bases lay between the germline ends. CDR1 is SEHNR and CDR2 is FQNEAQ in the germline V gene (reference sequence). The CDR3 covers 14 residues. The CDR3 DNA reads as TGTGCCAGCACCCAAATTTCCCCGAACACTGAAGCTTTCTTT. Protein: CASTQISPNTEAFF.

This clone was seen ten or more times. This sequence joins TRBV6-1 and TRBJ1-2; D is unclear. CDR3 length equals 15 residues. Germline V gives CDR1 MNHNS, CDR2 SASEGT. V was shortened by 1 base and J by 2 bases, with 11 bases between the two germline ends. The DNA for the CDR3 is TGTGCCAGCAGTGAAGAAACCCTACTAAACTATGGCTACACCTTC. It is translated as CASSEETLLNYGYTF.

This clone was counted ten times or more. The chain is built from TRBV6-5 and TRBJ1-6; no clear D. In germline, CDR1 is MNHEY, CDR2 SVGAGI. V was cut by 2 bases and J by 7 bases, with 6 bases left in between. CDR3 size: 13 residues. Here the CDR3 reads CASSYNSNSPLHF. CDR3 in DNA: TGTGCCAGCAGTTACAATTCGAATTCACCCCTCCACTTT.

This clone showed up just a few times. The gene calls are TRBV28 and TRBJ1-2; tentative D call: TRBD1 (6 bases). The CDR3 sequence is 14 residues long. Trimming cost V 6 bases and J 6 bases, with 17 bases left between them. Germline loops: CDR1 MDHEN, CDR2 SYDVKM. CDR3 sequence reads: CASRERGGQHGYTF. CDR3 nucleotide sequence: TGTGCCAGCAGAGAGAGGGGGGGTCAGCATGGCTACACCTTC.